Listed here are 25 T cell receptor beta chains from one sample, sequenced in a study of cytotoxic CD8 clonotypes in ibrutinib-treated CLL. This table comes from immunoSEQ multiplex PCR, and its TCRdb copy is limited to in-frame clones, with some not included. The sample has about 50,000 clones, approximately 71% seen once. The source material was PBMCs, sampled after 12 months of ibrutinib treatment. The receptors derive from a human donor with chronic lymphocytic leukemia.

This clone has at least ten counts. The chain uses TRBV4-1 and TRBJ2-7; perhaps TRBD1 as D (7 bases). The germline V gene has CDR1 MGHRA and CDR2 YSYEKL. The CDR3 runs to 15 residues. V lost 0 bases to trimming and J lost 1 base, with 10 bases between them. CDR3 residues: CASSQDPGGSYEQYF. DNA for the CDR3: TGCGCCAGCAGCCAAGATCCAGGGGGGTCCTACGAGCAGTACTTC.

The chain is built from TRBV4-1 and TRBJ2-4; 7 bases map to TRBD2. The germline V gene encodes CDR1 MGHRA and CDR2 YSYEKL. Germline trimming cut 0 bases from V and 7 bases from J; bases unmatched to any gene: 12. The CDR3 loop spans 17 amino acids. CDR3 loop: CASSQDFLSGGGNIQYF. CDR3 bases: TGCGCCAGCAGCCAAGATTTTCTCTCGGGAGGAGGGAACATTCAGTACTTC.

V is TRBV18 and J is TRBJ1-1; 7 positions match TRBD1. Germline assignment: CDR1 KGHSH and CDR2 LQKENI. The CDR3 spans 14 residues. V gave up 4 bases and J gave up 1 base; unmatched junction bases: 3. CDR3 in amino acids: CASSQDRENTEAFF. The DNA of the CDR3 is TGTGCCAGCTCACAAGACAGGGAGAACACTGAAGCTTTCTTT.

In its sample, this clone was seen a few times. The chain is built from TRBV7-9 and TRBJ2-7; weak D call: TRBD2 (6 bases). V shed 10 bases and J shed 3 bases, with 22 bases lying between them. The CDR3 loop spans 15 amino acids. CDR1 is SEHNR, CDR2 FQNEAQ, per germline (reference sequence). Written as DNA, the CDR3 is TGTGCCATCCCAACCACAGCGGGCGCCAACTACGAGCAGTACTTC. It specifies CAIPTTAGANYEQYF.

This chain joins TRBV30 and TRBJ2-3; tentatively, D is TRBD1 (5 bases). The CDR3 contains 11 residues. V lost 2 bases and J lost 6, with 6 bases in between. Germline CDR1 is GTSNPN and CDR2 is SVGIG (reference sequence). CDR3 DNA: TGTGCCTGGAGTACAGGTGATACGCAGTATTTT. Its translation is CAWSTGDTQYF.

The chain couples TRBV20-1 to TRBJ2-5; D gene uncertain. V was clipped by 8 bases and J by 4 bases, with 11 bases between them. CDR3 size: 11 residues. CDR1 and CDR2 from the germline V gene are DFQATT and SNEGSKA (reference sequence). This chain's CDR3 is CSLFWGETQYF. In nucleotides, the CDR3 is TGCAGTCTATTTTGGGGAGAGACCCAGTACTTC.

J is TRBJ2-7 and V is TRBV11-3, with 9 bases aligning to TRBD2. V was pared by 5 bases and J by 6 bases, with 11 bases of the junction left unmatched. CDR3 length equals 15 residues. Germline-derived CDR1 and CDR2 are SGHNT and YENEEA. The CDR3 DNA sequence: TGTGCCAGCAGCCCTGCGGGAGGGCCCCTAAGCGAGCAGTACTTC. It codes for CASSPAGGPLSEQYF.

V usage is TRBV25-1 and J usage is TRBJ2-1; the D call may be TRBD1 or TRBD2 (6 bases each). The V end lost 2 bases, the J end lost 10 bases, and 9 bases lay between the germline ends. Germline lookup yields CDR1 MGHDK and CDR2 SYGVNS. The length of the CDR3 is 12 residues. CDR3 residues: CASSEGGREQFF. The CDR3 DNA follows: TGTGCCAGCAGTGAAGGGGGGCGAGAGCAGTTCTTC.

This chain links TRBV19 with TRBJ1-1; D gene ambiguous. The V and J ends lost 3 bases and 5 bases respectively, with 4 bases between them. This CDR3 spans 11 amino acids. Germline V gene lookup returns CDR1 LNHDA and CDR2 SQIVND (reference sequence). CDR3: CASSMRTEAFF. In DNA, the CDR3 is TGTGCCAGTAGTATGCGTACTGAAGCTTTCTTT. Using reference TRBV19 and TRBJ1-1 for the parts outside the CDR3, the full variable domain is DGGITQSPKYLFRKEGQNVTLSCEQNLNHDAMYWYRQDPGQGLRLIYYSQIVNDFQKGDIAEGYSVSREKKESFPLTVTSAQKNPTAFYLCASSMRTEAFFGQGTRLTVV.

This clone has only a few counts. V and J are TRBV19 and TRBJ2-7, with 10 bases matching TRBD1. This CDR3 has 14 amino acids. Unmatched junction bases numbered 8, after V lost 6 bases and J lost 6 bases. Germline V gene data show CDR1 as LNHDA and CDR2 as SQIVND (reference sequence). The DNA for the CDR3 is TGTGCCAGTAGGCGAGACAGGGGGCCTAGCGAGCAGTACTTC. It is translated as CASRRDRGPSEQYF.

The chain links TRBV6-5 to TRBJ1-1, with TRBD1 identical over 8 bases. Trimming at V came to 2 bases and at J to 7 bases, leaving 6 bases not matched to a gene. The length of the CDR3 is 14 residues. Germline V CDR1 and CDR2: MNHEY, SVGAGI. The chain's CDR3 is CASSYAGTGREAFF. CDR3 sequence (DNA): TGTGCCAGCAGTTACGCCGGGACAGGACGTGAAGCTTTCTTT.

This clone was found once. J is TRBJ2-1 and V is TRBV7-2; possibly TRBD2 for D (5 bases). This CDR3 is 16 amino acids long. Trimming left V 4 bases short and J 2 bases short, with 15 bases between. Looked up from germline, CDR1 is SGHTA and CDR2 is FQGNSA. For the CDR3, the DNA is TGTGCCAGCAGCTCCAGACCGGGATGGGCCTACAATGAGCAGTTCTTC. Its protein product is CASSSRPGWAYNEQFF.

The V call is TRBV4-3, the J call TRBJ2-1, with 14 bases identical to TRBD2. V lost 4 bases and J lost 12; bases outside the gene matches: 8. The CDR3 has 15 amino acids. From germline, CDR1 is LGHNA and CDR2 YSLEER. For the CDR3, the DNA is TGCGCCAGCAGCCTCCTCGTGACTAGCGGGGGGGGGCAGTTCTTC. Translation gives CASSLLVTSGGGQFF.

This chain uses TRBV5-1 with TRBJ2-2; D might be TRBD1 or TRBD2, each matching 6 bases. V lost 5 bases to trimming and J lost 0 bases, with 26 bases between them. This CDR3 has 20 amino acids. CDR1 SGHRS and CDR2 YFSETQ come from the germline V gene. CDR3 residues: CASRGGQMRTPNPNTGELFF. CDR3 coding DNA: TGCGCCAGCAGAGGGGGGCAGATGAGGACACCAAATCCGAACACCGGGGAGCTGTTTTTT.

This clone was seen a few times. The DNA of the CDR3 is TGTGCCAGCAGTGCCGACAGGGGGCTAGGTCCCCAGCATTTT. Translating gives CASSADRGLGPQHF. V and J are TRBV27 and TRBJ1-5, with 10 positions matching TRBD1. Germline CDR1 MNHEY, CDR2 SMNVEV (reference sequence). V was pared by 5 bases and J by 10 bases, with 8 bases of the junction left unmatched. CDR3 length: 14 amino acids.

The gene calls are TRBV29-1 and TRBJ2-3; 8 bases match TRBD2. Losses at the gene ends were 7 bases for V and 1 base for J; bases not matched to a gene: 10. The CDR3 totals 15 residues. The germline gives CDR1 SQVTM, CDR2 ANQGSEA. CDR3: CSAAVGSGGTDTQYF. The CDR3 nucleotides are TGCAGCGCCGCGGTTGGTAGCGGGGGCACAGATACGCAGTATTTT.

V and J are TRBV7-9 and TRBJ2-2; 7 bases line up with TRBD2. The length of the CDR3 is 17 residues. Germline CDR1 reads SEHNR; CDR2 reads FQNEAQ (reference sequence). V was pared by 4 bases and J by 5 bases, with 13 bases of the junction left unmatched. CDR3 loop: CASSSPPGGGRTGELFF. The CDR3 DNA sequence: TGTGCCAGCAGCTCCCCCCCGGGGGGAGGACGAACCGGGGAGCTGTTTTTT. The variable domain in full, completed from reference TRBV7-9 and TRBJ2-2, reads DTGVSQNPRHKITKRGQNVTFRCDPISEHNRLYWYRQTLGQGPEFLTYFQNEAQLEKSRLLSDRFSAERPKGSFSTLEIQRTEQGDSAMYLCASSSPPGGGRTGELFFGEGSRLTVL.

The chain joins TRBV11-2 to TRBJ2-5; 11 bases are a match to TRBD1. V lost 2 bases to trimming and J lost 5 bases; unmatched junction nucleotides: 7. CDR1 is SGHAT, CDR2 FQNNGV, per germline. The CDR3 runs to 16 residues. The CDR3 protein is CASSLFRTGGVETQYF. Written as DNA, the CDR3 is TGTGCCAGCAGCTTATTTCGGACAGGGGGCGTCGAGACCCAGTACTTC. The complete variable domain, with remaining parts taken from reference TRBV11-2 and TRBJ2-5, reads EAGVAQSPRYKIIEKRQSVAFWCNPISGHATLYWYQQILGQGPKLLIQFQNNGVVDDSQLPKDRFSAERLKGVDSTLKIQPAKLEDSAVYLCASSLFRTGGVETQYFGPGTRLLVL.

This clone has more than one count but fewer than ten. V and J are TRBV11-2 and TRBJ2-3, with D unclear. Looked up from germline, CDR1 is SGHAT and CDR2 is FQNNGV. With 5 bases removed from V and 2 bases from J, the gap between germline ends came to 5 bases. This CDR3 contains 12 residues. CDR3 bases: TGTGCCAGCAGCGGATACACAGATACGCAGTATTTT. Translation: CASSGYTDTQYF.

With respect to this clone: An end of the junction does not agree with germline; a read error may underlie this. This chain joins TRBV9 and TRBJ1-2, with a tentative D call TRBD1 (5 bases). The CDR3 loop spans 13 amino acids. The germline V gene encodes CDR1 SGDLS and CDR2 YYNGEE. The CDR3 bases are TGTGCCACCTCAGGGACGCTAGGTTCGGTTTGGGCCTTC. Translating gives CATSGTLGSVWAF. The whole variable domain, filled in from reference TRBV9 and TRBJ1-2, reads DSGVTQTPKHLITATGQRVTLRCSPRSGDLSVYWYQQSLDQGLQFLIQYYNGEERAKGNILERFSAQQFPDLHSELNLSSLELGDSALYFCATSGTLGSVWAFGSGTRLTVV.

V is TRBV5-1 and J is TRBJ2-1, with TRBD2 matching 13 bases. The germline CDR1 and CDR2 sequences are SGHRS and YFSETQ. CDR3 length: 20 amino acids. Trimming removed 3 bases from V and 0 bases from J; junction bases left unmatched: 12. In DNA, the CDR3 is TGCGCCAGCAGCTCCCCCGGGACTAGCGGGACCCCGAGCTCCTACAATGAGCAGTTCTTC. Amino acid sequence: CASSSPGTSGTPSSYNEQFF. Full variable domain (missing parts from reference TRBV5-1 and TRBJ2-1): KAGVTQTPRYLIKTRGQQVTLSCSPISGHRSVSWYQQTPGQGLQFLFEYFSETQRNKGNFPGRFSGRQFSNSRSEMNVSTLELGDSALYLCASSSPGTSGTPSSYNEQFFGPGTRLTVL.

The chain recombines TRBV18 with TRBJ1-1; D is perhaps TRBD1 (5 bases). The length of the CDR3 is 14 residues. The germline V gene encodes CDR1 KGHSH and CDR2 LQKENI. Trimming took 3 bases from V and 1 from J, leaving 9 bases between them. The CDR3, as DNA: TGTGCCAGCTCACCCCAGGGAGGGAACACTGAAGCTTTCTTT. Translating gives CASSPQGGNTEAFF.

V gene TRBV6-5 combines with J gene TRBJ1-4; D may be TRBD1 (6 bases). V was shortened by 7 bases and J by 7 bases, with 19 bases between the two germline ends. The germline V gene has CDR1 MNHEY and CDR2 SVGAGI. The CDR3 has 15 residues. The CDR3 is CASNTGQSGSEKLFF. CDR3 nucleotide sequence: TGTGCCAGCAACACAGGACAGTCGGGAAGTGAAAAACTGTTTTTT.

This clone was found a few times. This chain uses TRBV5-1 with TRBJ1-2, with D tentatively TRBD1 (5 bases). The CDR3 is 15 amino acids. Germline CDR1 is SGHRS and CDR2 is YFSETQ. The ends were cut back, 4 bases at V and 4 bases at J, with 17 bases in the middle. CDR3 protein: CASSLRGDQGYGYTF. CDR3 DNA sequence: TGCGCCAGCAGCCTTCGGGGGGATCAGGGCTATGGCTACACCTTC.

This sequence joins TRBV18 and TRBJ2-7, with D maybe TRBD2 (6 bases). The CDR3 is 14 residues long. V was trimmed by 3 bases and J by 9 bases, leaving 18 bases between them. The germline CDR1 and CDR2 sequences are KGHSH and LQKENI. The CDR3 loop reads CASSPLGGESGQYF. The CDR3 DNA is TGTGCCAGCTCACCTTTAGGAGGGGAATCCGGGCAGTACTTC. The full variable domain, its missing parts supplied by reference TRBV18 and TRBJ2-7, is NAGVMQNPRHLVRRRGQEARLRCSPMKGHSHVYWYRQLPEEGLKFMVYLQKENIIDESGMPKERFSAEFPKEGPSILRIQQVVRGDSAAYFCASSPLGGESGQYFGPGTRLTVT.